The present TCR beta chain was sequenced within a study of radiotherapy plus CTLA-4 blockade in lung cancer. To note about this clone: As yet, its antigen is unknown.

Study conclusions and caveats: Subsequent to radiotherapy plus ipilimumab, tumor-derived TCR clones underwent expansion in blood.

The method was immunoSEQ multiplex PCR; TCRdb's version includes in-frame clones alone and lacks a portion of them. The sample has more than 90,000 clones; approximately 82% are singletons. The sequence came from a human donor with non-small cell lung cancer that progressed on radiotherapy plus ipilimumab. The source material was peripheral blood, sampled from a patient treated with radiotherapy plus ipilimumab.

The CDR3 DNA follows: TGTGCCGCGGGACAGGTTAATCAGCCCCAGCATTTT. Translation: CAAGQVNQPQHF. The chain employs TRBV10-3 and TRBJ1-5; 8 bases fit TRBD1. V dropped 11 bases and J dropped 4; count of bases not matched to a gene: 4. Germline loops: CDR1 ENHRY, CDR2 SYGVKD. CDR3 length: 12 residues.